This T cell receptor (beta chain) was captured by sequencing in a study of technical replicates of blood from a few donors. V shed 5 bases, J shed 1 base, and the junction held 17 bases outside the gene matches. This CDR3 is built from 19 residues. Germline V gene lookup returns CDR1 SQVTM and CDR2 ANQGSEA. This table comes from immunoSEQ multiplex PCR, and its TCRdb copy is limited to in-frame clones, with some not included. The sample includes some 66,000 clones, approximately 88% of them seen just once. This TCR was sampled from a human donor in good health. Some clones in this sample may be carry-over from other donors' samples. Material: PBMCs. The chain joins TRBV29-1 to TRBJ2-1; TRBD2 aligns across 10 bases. CDR3 DNA: TGCAGCGTTCCCCTTGACCCCAGCGGGAGGGCCGGATCCTACAATGAGCAGTTCTTC. Its protein product is CSVPLDPSGRAGSYNEQFF.